This is a list of T cell receptor beta chains from one sample in a study of OX40 agonist ivuxolimab in advanced cancers. Sequenced by immunoSEQ multiplex PCR; TCRdb stores in-frame clones only, minus some. The table lists 15,000 to 25,000 clones, around 84% of them singletons. This sample comprised CD4+ or CD8+ T cells sorted from blood, obtained in a trial of the OX40 agonist ivuxolimab. These receptor sequences come from an adult with an advanced solid tumor such as melanoma, head and neck, liver or kidney cancer. CDR3s include the opening cysteine and the closing phenylalanine or tryptophan. Fields, in order: clone size, D gene, J gene, V gene, CDR3 DNA, CDR3 protein. The D gene is left open where the match is weak. Clone size is not always given. Where it is, it says once, few, many or a class for expanded clones.

clone_size: -; d_call: TRBD1; j_call: TRBJ2-5; v_call: TRBV6-1; cdr3_nt: TGTGCCAGCAGTGACGGACAGGGTTGGGAGACCCAGTACTTC; cdr3_aa: CASSDGQGWETQYF
clone_size: -; d_call: -; j_call: TRBJ1-1; v_call: TRBV6-5; cdr3_nt: TGTGCCAGCAGTGATCGTAGGGCTTTCTTT; cdr3_aa: CASSDRRAFF
clone_size: -; d_call: -; j_call: TRBJ1-2; v_call: TRBV27; cdr3_nt: TGTGCCAGCAGTTCGGCAGGGGACTATGGCTACACCTTC; cdr3_aa: CASSSAGDYGYTF
clone_size: -; d_call: TRBD1; j_call: TRBJ2-2; v_call: TRBV5-6; cdr3_nt: TGTGCCAGCAGCTTTTGGGACAGGGGCGACACCGGGGAGCTGTTTTTT; cdr3_aa: CASSFWDRGDTGELFF
clone_size: -; d_call: -; j_call: TRBJ1-5; v_call: TRBV7-9; cdr3_nt: TGTGCCAGCAGCCGAGACAGAAATCAGCCCCAGCATTTT; cdr3_aa: CASSRDRNQPQHF
clone_size: -; d_call: -; j_call: TRBJ1-5; v_call: TRBV28; cdr3_nt: TGTGCCAGCAGCAACATAAGGGGGTCTGGCAATCAGCCCCAGCATTTT; cdr3_aa: CASSNIRGSGNQPQHF
clone_size: -; d_call: -; j_call: TRBJ1-4; v_call: TRBV4-3; cdr3_nt: TGCGCCAGCAGCCAAGAATTTGCTCCTCCGGTCCTGTTTTTT; cdr3_aa: CASSQEFAPPVLFF
clone_size: -; d_call: -; j_call: TRBJ2-3; v_call: TRBV4-1; cdr3_nt: TGCGCCAGCAGCCAAGAACCTGGGCTACCCGGGGATACGCAGTATTTT; cdr3_aa: CASSQEPGLPGDTQYF
clone_size: -; d_call: -; j_call: TRBJ1-2; v_call: TRBV7-3; cdr3_nt: TGTGCCAGCAGCTCTAGCCGGACAGCTTTCTATGGCTACACCTTC; cdr3_aa: CASSSSRTAFYGYTF
clone_size: once; d_call: -; j_call: TRBJ2-2; v_call: TRBV19; cdr3_nt: TGTGCCAGTAGCAGGGTGGTTAACACCGGGGAGCTGTTTTTT; cdr3_aa: CASSRVVNTGELFF
clone_size: -; d_call: -; j_call: TRBJ1-3; v_call: TRBV28; cdr3_nt: TGTGCCAGCAGTTTAGAGGGAATCCAGACCTTT; cdr3_aa: CASSLEGIQTF
clone_size: -; d_call: -; j_call: TRBJ2-5; v_call: TRBV28; cdr3_nt: TGTGCCAGCAGTTTTCGTGGCACGGAAGAGACCCAGTACTTC; cdr3_aa: CASSFRGTEETQYF
clone_size: -; d_call: -; j_call: TRBJ1-5; v_call: TRBV19; cdr3_nt: TGTGCCAGTAGTCCAACCTCGGAAGGACTCTATCAGCCCCAGCATTTT; cdr3_aa: CASSPTSEGLYQPQHF
clone_size: -; d_call: -; j_call: TRBJ2-1; v_call: TRBV19; cdr3_nt: TGTGCCAGCCAGGGACGCGTGGACCCCAATGAGCAGTTCTTC; cdr3_aa: CASQGRVDPNEQFF
clone_size: once; d_call: -; j_call: TRBJ1-5; v_call: TRBV28; cdr3_nt: TGTGCCAGCAGTTTATATGGGGCAGCAAATAACCAGCCCCAGCATTTT; cdr3_aa: CASSLYGAANNQPQHF
clone_size: -; d_call: -; j_call: TRBJ2-5; v_call: TRBV4-1; cdr3_nt: TGCGCCAGCAGCCAGCATCAGACCCAGTACTTC; cdr3_aa: CASSQHQTQYF
clone_size: -; d_call: -; j_call: TRBJ1-2; v_call: TRBV6-5; cdr3_nt: TGTGCCAGCAGCCGAGGGACGAAGTTGGGCGGCTACACCTTC; cdr3_aa: CASSRGTKLGGYTF
clone_size: -; d_call: TRBD2; j_call: TRBJ2-3; v_call: TRBV10-1; cdr3_nt: TGCGCCAGCAGTGAACCGGGACTAGGGTACGATACGCAGTATTTT; cdr3_aa: CASSEPGLGYDTQYF
clone_size: -; d_call: TRBD2; j_call: TRBJ2-2; v_call: TRBV6-5; cdr3_nt: TGTGCCAGCAGCTTCTATAGCGGGGAGGCCGGGGAGCTGTTTTTT; cdr3_aa: CASSFYSGEAGELFF
clone_size: -; d_call: TRBD2; j_call: TRBJ2-2; v_call: TRBV9; cdr3_nt: TGTGCCAGCAGCGTAGGGCTAGCGGGGGCCGTGGGCACCGGGGAGCTGTTTTTT; cdr3_aa: CASSVGLAGAVGTGELFF
clone_size: -; d_call: -; j_call: TRBJ1-6; v_call: TRBV2; cdr3_nt: TGTGCCAGCAGTGAATGGGGCCAGGGGTTAGATTCACCCCTCCACTTT; cdr3_aa: CASSEWGQGLDSPLHF
clone_size: once; d_call: TRBD1; j_call: TRBJ1-4; v_call: TRBV28; cdr3_nt: TGTGCCAGCAGTTTAACAGGGGAGGTTGAAAAACTGTTTTTT; cdr3_aa: CASSLTGEVEKLFF
clone_size: once; d_call: -; j_call: TRBJ2-3; v_call: TRBV7-2; cdr3_nt: TGTGCCAGCAGCTCGAGATTTTACGCTAGCACAGATACGCAGTATTTT; cdr3_aa: CASSSRFYASTDTQYF
clone_size: -; d_call: -; j_call: TRBJ2-5; v_call: TRBV7-3; cdr3_nt: TGTGCCAGCAGCTCGACCCAAGAGACCCAGTACTTC; cdr3_aa: CASSSTQETQYF
clone_size: -; d_call: -; j_call: TRBJ1-2; v_call: TRBV10-1; cdr3_nt: TGCGCCAGCAGGGAAACTGAGGACAGCGTATTCTATGGCTACACCTTC; cdr3_aa: CASRETEDSVFYGYTF
clone_size: -; d_call: -; j_call: TRBJ2-7; v_call: TRBV30; cdr3_nt: TGTGCCTGGTGCGACAGACGCTTCTACGAGCAGTACTTC; cdr3_aa: CAWCDRRFYEQYF
clone_size: -; d_call: -; j_call: TRBJ2-3; v_call: TRBV28; cdr3_nt: TGTGCCAGCAGTTTAACGGGGGCTAGCACAGATACGCAGTATTTT; cdr3_aa: CASSLTGASTDTQYF
clone_size: once; d_call: -; j_call: TRBJ2-1; v_call: TRBV6-5; cdr3_nt: TGTGCCAGCAGTTACAAGGGACGGTCCTACAATGAGCAGTTCTTC; cdr3_aa: CASSYKGRSYNEQFF
clone_size: few; d_call: TRBD2; j_call: TRBJ2-3; v_call: TRBV4-1; cdr3_nt: TGCGCCAGCAGCCAAGGAGGACTAGCGGGCAAGCCCACAGATACGCAGTATTTT; cdr3_aa: CASSQGGLAGKPTDTQYF
clone_size: -; d_call: TRBD1; j_call: TRBJ2-5; v_call: TRBV4-1; cdr3_nt: TGCGCCAGCAGCCCCGACAGGGGAAAGACCCAGTACTTC; cdr3_aa: CASSPDRGKTQYF
clone_size: -; d_call: -; j_call: TRBJ1-2; v_call: TRBV30; cdr3_nt: TGTGCCTGGAGTCCAATGGGCCGTACGACCTTC; cdr3_aa: CAWSPMGRTTF
clone_size: -; d_call: TRBD2; j_call: TRBJ2-5; v_call: TRBV28; cdr3_nt: TGTGCCAGCAACCGCGGGAGTTATTTAGAGACCCAGTACTTC; cdr3_aa: CASNRGSYLETQYF
clone_size: -; d_call: TRBD2; j_call: TRBJ2-1; v_call: TRBV28; cdr3_nt: TGTGCCAGCAGTTTATTGGGCGGGAGTAGATATAGTGAGCAGTTCTTC; cdr3_aa: CASSLLGGSRYSEQFF
clone_size: -; d_call: -; j_call: TRBJ1-6; v_call: TRBV9; cdr3_nt: TGTGCCAGCAGCGCCGCTATTGATCCCTATAATTCACCCCTCCACTTT; cdr3_aa: CASSAAIDPYNSPLHF
clone_size: -; d_call: -; j_call: TRBJ2-4; v_call: TRBV7-9; cdr3_nt: TGTGCCAGCAGCTTAGACTATGGCAAAAACATTCAGTACTTC; cdr3_aa: CASSLDYGKNIQYF
clone_size: -; d_call: -; j_call: TRBJ2-5; v_call: TRBV7-6; cdr3_nt: TGTGCCAGCAGCTTAGCCAGCCAAGAGACCCAGTACTTC; cdr3_aa: CASSLASQETQYF
clone_size: -; d_call: -; j_call: TRBJ2-2; v_call: TRBV19; cdr3_nt: TGTGCCAGTAGTATTAGGGTGGCCGGGGAGCTGTTTTTT; cdr3_aa: CASSIRVAGELFF
clone_size: -; d_call: -; j_call: TRBJ2-7; v_call: TRBV6-5; cdr3_nt: TGTGCCAGCAGTCAGTTGGAGGGATCCTACGAGCAGTACTTC; cdr3_aa: CASSQLEGSYEQYF
clone_size: -; d_call: -; j_call: TRBJ2-7; v_call: TRBV18; cdr3_nt: TGTGCCAGCTCTCTGGACTACTCACGAGCAGTTGGCTTC; cdr3_aa: CASSLDYSRAVGF
clone_size: -; d_call: TRBD2; j_call: TRBJ2-3; v_call: TRBV5-6; cdr3_nt: TGTGCCAGCAGCCCCGGGACTAGCGGGGGCACAGATACGCAGTATTTT; cdr3_aa: CASSPGTSGGTDTQYF
clone_size: -; d_call: TRBD1; j_call: TRBJ2-7; v_call: TRBV11-1; cdr3_nt: TGTGCCAGCAGCTTAGGCGCTACACAGGGGTATTCCTACGAGCAGTACTTC; cdr3_aa: CASSLGATQGYSYEQYF
clone_size: -; d_call: -; j_call: TRBJ1-5; v_call: TRBV5-3; cdr3_nt: TGTGCCAGAAGCGGCAATCAGCCCCAGCATTTT; cdr3_aa: CARSGNQPQHF
clone_size: once; d_call: -; j_call: TRBJ1-3; v_call: TRBV5-4; cdr3_nt: TGTGCCAGCAGCACGGAGGTCTCTGGAAACACCATATATTTT; cdr3_aa: CASSTEVSGNTIYF
clone_size: -; d_call: -; j_call: TRBJ2-3; v_call: TRBV10-3; cdr3_nt: TGTGCCACCTCGAATAGCACAGATACGCAGTATTTT; cdr3_aa: CATSNSTDTQYF
clone_size: once; d_call: -; j_call: TRBJ2-3; v_call: TRBV7-3; cdr3_nt: TGTGCCAGCAGTCCTAGGCGGACAGATACGCAGTATTTT; cdr3_aa: CASSPRRTDTQYF
clone_size: once; d_call: TRBD1; j_call: TRBJ2-7; v_call: TRBV19; cdr3_nt: TGTGCCAGTAGCTCACGACAGGGGAGCTCCTACGAGCAGTACTTC; cdr3_aa: CASSSRQGSSYEQYF
clone_size: -; d_call: TRBD1; j_call: TRBJ2-7; v_call: TRBV28; cdr3_nt: TGTGCCAGCAGTTCAATCGACAGGGATGGGACCTACGAGCAGTACTTC; cdr3_aa: CASSSIDRDGTYEQYF
clone_size: -; d_call: TRBD2; j_call: TRBJ2-1; v_call: TRBV19; cdr3_nt: TGTGCCAGTACCGTAGCGGGGGGCTACAATGAGCAGTTCTTC; cdr3_aa: CASTVAGGYNEQFF
clone_size: -; d_call: TRBD2; j_call: TRBJ2-4; v_call: TRBV11-2; cdr3_nt: TGTGCCAGCAGCCCATTAGCGGGGGGGCGAGGGAACATTCAGTACTTC; cdr3_aa: CASSPLAGGRGNIQYF
clone_size: -; d_call: -; j_call: TRBJ1-5; v_call: TRBV6-6; cdr3_nt: TGTGCCAGCAGTCGTCGACGGAGCAATCAGCCCCAGCATTTT; cdr3_aa: CASSRRRSNQPQHF
clone_size: -; d_call: -; j_call: TRBJ1-5; v_call: TRBV19; cdr3_nt: TGTGCCAGTAGCCTCGGGGGTAGCAATCAGCCCCAGCATTTT; cdr3_aa: CASSLGGSNQPQHF
clone_size: -; d_call: -; j_call: TRBJ2-5; v_call: TRBV9; cdr3_nt: TGTGCCAGCAGCGTAGGTACAGGGTGGGTGGGGCAGTACTTC; cdr3_aa: CASSVGTGWVGQYF
clone_size: -; d_call: -; j_call: TRBJ1-4; v_call: TRBV5-1; cdr3_nt: TGCGCCAGCAGCCCCACAGGGACAACTAATGAAAAACTGTTTTTT; cdr3_aa: CASSPTGTTNEKLFF
clone_size: -; d_call: -; j_call: TRBJ2-1; v_call: TRBV7-2; cdr3_nt: TGTGCCAGCAGCCAGCTAGCGACTAGCTCCTACAATGAGCAGTTCTTC; cdr3_aa: CASSQLATSSYNEQFF